This TCR beta chain was observed in a study of T cell changes during pregnancy in multiple sclerosis. The CDR3 sequence is 10 residues long. Trimming took 6 bases from V and 6 from J, leaving 6 bases between them. The germline V gene has CDR1 SNHLY and CDR2 FYNNEI. The data were produced by immunoSEQ multiplex PCR, yet TCRdb's version contains in-frame clones alone and is incomplete. The data show about 40,000 clones, 90% to 95% seen once. The sample holds a few counts of this clone. This sequence joins TRBV2 and TRBJ2-7, with a possible D match to TRBD1 (6 bases). The source material was CD8+ T cells from peripheral blood mononuclear cells, sampled before pregnancy. This TCR came from a female donor with multiple sclerosis, enrolled in a pregnancy study. The CDR3 spells CASRGGEQYF. In DNA form, the CDR3 reads TGTGCCAGCAGAGGGGGCGAGCAGTACTTC.